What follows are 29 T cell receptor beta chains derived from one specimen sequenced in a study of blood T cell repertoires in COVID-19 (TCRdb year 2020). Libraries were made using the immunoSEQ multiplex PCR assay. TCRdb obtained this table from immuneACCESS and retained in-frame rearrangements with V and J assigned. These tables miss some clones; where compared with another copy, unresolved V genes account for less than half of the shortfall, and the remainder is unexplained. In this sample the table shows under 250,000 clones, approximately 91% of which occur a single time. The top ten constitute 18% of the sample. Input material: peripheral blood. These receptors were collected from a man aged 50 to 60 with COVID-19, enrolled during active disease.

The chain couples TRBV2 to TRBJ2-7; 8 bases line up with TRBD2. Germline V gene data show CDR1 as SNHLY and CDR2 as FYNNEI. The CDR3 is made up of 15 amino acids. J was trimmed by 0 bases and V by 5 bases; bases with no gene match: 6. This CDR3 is CASSTRGGASYEQYF. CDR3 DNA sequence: TGTGCCAGCAGTACCCGGGGGGGGGCCTCCTACGAGCAGTACTTC.

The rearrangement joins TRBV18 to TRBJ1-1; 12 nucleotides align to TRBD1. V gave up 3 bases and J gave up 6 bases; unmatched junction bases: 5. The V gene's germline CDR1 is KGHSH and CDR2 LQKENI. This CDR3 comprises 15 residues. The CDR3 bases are TGTGCCAGCTCACCTGGGACAGGGGGCTTCGCTGAAGCTTTCTTT. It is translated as CASSPGTGGFAEAFF.

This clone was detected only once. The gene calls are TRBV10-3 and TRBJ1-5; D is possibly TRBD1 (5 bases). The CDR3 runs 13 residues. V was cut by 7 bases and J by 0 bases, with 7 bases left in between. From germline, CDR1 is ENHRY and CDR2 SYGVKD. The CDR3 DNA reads TGTGCCATCAAGGGGAATAGCAATCAGCCCCAGCATTTT. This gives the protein CAIKGNSNQPQHF.

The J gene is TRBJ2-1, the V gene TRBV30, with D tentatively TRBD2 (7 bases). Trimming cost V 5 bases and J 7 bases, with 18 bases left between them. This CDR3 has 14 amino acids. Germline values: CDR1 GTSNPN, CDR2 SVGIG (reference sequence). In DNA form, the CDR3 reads TGTGCCTGGGGCCGGGGGCAAGCGGGAAATGAGCAGTTCTTC. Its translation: CAWGRGQAGNEQFF.

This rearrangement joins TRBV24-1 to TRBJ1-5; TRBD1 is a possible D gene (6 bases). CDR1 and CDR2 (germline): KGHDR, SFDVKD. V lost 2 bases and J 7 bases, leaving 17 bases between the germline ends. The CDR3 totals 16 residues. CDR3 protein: CATSDSGQRLEQPQHF. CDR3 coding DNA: TGTGCCACCAGTGATTCCGGACAGCGCCTGGAACAGCCCCAGCATTTT.

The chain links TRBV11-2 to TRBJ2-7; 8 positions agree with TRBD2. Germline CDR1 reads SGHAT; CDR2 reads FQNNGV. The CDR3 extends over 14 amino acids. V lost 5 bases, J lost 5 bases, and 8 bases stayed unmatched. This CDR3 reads CASSLSGVAHEQYF. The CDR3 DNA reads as TGTGCCAGCAGCCTTAGCGGGGTTGCCCACGAGCAGTACTTC.

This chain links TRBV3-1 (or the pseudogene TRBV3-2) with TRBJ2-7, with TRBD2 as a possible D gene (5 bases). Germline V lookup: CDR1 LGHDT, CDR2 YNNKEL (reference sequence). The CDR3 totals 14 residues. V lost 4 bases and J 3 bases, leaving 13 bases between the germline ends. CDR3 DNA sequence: TGTGCCAGCAGCCCCCGGACTCGATACTACGAGCAGTACTTC. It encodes CASSPRTRYYEQYF.

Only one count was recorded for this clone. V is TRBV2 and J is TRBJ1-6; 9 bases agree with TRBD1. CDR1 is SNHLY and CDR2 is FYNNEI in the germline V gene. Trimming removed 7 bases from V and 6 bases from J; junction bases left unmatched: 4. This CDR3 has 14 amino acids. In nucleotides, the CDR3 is TGTGCCAGCACTGGGGACAGGGCTAATTCACCCCTCCACTTT. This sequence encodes CASTGDRANSPLHF.

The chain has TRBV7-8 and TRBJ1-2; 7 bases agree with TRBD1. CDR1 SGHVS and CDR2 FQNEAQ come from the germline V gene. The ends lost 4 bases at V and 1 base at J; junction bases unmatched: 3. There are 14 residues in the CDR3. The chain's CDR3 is CASSSRDSNYGYTF. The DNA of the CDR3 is TGTGCCAGCAGCTCCCGGGACAGTAACTATGGCTACACCTTC. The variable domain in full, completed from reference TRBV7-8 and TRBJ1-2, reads GAGVSQSPRYKVAKRGQDVALRCDPISGHVSLFWYQQALGQGPEFLTYFQNEAQLDKSGLPSDRFFAERPEGSVSTLKIQRTQQEDSAVYLCASSSRDSNYGYTFGSGTRLTVV.

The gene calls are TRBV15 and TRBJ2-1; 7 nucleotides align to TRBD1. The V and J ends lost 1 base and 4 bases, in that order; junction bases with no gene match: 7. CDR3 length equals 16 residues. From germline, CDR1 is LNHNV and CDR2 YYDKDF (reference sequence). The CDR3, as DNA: TGTGCCACCAGCAGAGCCGGGACAGATCCATACAATGAGCAGTTCTTC. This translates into CATSRAGTDPYNEQFF. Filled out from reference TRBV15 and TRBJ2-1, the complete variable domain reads DAMVIQNPRYQVTQFGKPVTLSCSQTLNHNVMYWYQQKSSQAPKLLFHYYDKDFNNEADTPDNFQSRRPNTSFCFLDIRSPGLGDTAMYLCATSRAGTDPYNEQFFGPGTRLTVL.

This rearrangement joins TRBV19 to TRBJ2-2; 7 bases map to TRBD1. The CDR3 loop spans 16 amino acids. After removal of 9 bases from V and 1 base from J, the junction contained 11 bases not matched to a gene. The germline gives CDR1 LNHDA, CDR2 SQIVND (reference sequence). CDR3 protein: CASWDRYEMNTGELFF. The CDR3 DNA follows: TGTGCCAGCTGGGACAGATACGAAATGAACACCGGGGAGCTGTTTTTT.

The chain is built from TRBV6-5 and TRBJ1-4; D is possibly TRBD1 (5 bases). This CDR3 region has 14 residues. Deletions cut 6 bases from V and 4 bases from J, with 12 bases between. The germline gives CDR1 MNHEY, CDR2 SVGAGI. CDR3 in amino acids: CASRVQVFNEKLFF. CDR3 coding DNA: TGTGCCAGCAGGGTACAGGTCTTTAATGAAAAACTGTTTTTT.

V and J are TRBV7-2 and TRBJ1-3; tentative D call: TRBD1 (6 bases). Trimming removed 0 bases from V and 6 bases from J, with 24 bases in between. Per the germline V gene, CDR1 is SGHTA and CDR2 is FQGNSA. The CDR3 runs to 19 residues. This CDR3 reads CASSLAAGEIVGLVNTIYF. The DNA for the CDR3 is TGTGCCAGCAGCTTAGCGGCAGGGGAGATAGTCGGACTTGTAAACACCATATATTTT.

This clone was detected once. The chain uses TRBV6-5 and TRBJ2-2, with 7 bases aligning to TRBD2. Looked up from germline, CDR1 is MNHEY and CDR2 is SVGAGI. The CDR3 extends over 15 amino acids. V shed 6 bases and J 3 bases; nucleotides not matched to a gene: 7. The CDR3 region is CASRGGSWDTGELFF. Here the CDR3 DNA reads TGTGCCAGCAGGGGGGGGTCTTGGGACACCGGGGAGCTGTTTTTT.

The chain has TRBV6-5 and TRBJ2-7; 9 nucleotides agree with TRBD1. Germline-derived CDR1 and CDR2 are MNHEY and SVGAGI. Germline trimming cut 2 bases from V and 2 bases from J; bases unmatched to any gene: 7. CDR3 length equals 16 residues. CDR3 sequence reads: CASSYLGTGKPYEQYF. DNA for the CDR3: TGTGCCAGCAGTTACCTAGGGACAGGGAAGCCCTACGAGCAGTACTTC.

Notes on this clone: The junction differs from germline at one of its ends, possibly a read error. The CDR3 sequence is CAGRPTGTGRKKLFF. The CDR3 region has the DNA TGTGCCGGGAGACCAACCGGGACAGGGAGGAAAAAACTGTTTTTT. The chain is built from TRBV30 and TRBJ1-4; 9 positions match TRBD1. The germline V gene has CDR1 GTSNPN and CDR2 SVGIG (reference sequence). The CDR3 consists of 15 residues.

CDR3 sequence: CAWHRQGNTEAFF. The CDR3 DNA reads TGTGCCTGGCACCGACAGGGAAACACTGAAGCTTTCTTT. The V and J genes are TRBV30 and TRBJ1-1; 7 bases align to TRBD1. With V trimmed by 5 bases and J by 2 bases, 5 bases remained unmatched. This CDR3 comprises 13 residues. Germline lookup yields CDR1 GTSNPN and CDR2 SVGIG (reference sequence).

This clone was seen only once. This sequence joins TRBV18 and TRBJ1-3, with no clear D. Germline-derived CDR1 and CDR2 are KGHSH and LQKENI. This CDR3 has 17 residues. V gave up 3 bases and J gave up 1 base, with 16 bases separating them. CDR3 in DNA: TGTGCCAGCTCACCGGGTGCCCTAGGTGGGTCTGGAAACACCATATATTTT. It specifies CASSPGALGGSGNTIYF.

DNA for the CDR3: TGTGCCAGCACTACACGGGGTAGCAGGGATACGCAGTATTTT. Translation gives CASTTRGSRDTQYF. V is TRBV27 and J is TRBJ2-3, with D maybe TRBD2 (5 bases). The CDR3 covers 14 residues. V was clipped by 7 bases and J by 6 bases, with 17 bases between them. Germline lookup yields CDR1 MNHEY and CDR2 SMNVEV (reference sequence).

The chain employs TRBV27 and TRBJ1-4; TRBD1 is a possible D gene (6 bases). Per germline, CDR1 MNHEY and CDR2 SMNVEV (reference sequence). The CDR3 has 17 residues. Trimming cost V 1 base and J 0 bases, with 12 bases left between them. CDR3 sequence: CASSLFGTPATNEKLFF. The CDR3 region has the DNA TGTGCCAGCAGTTTATTCGGGACACCGGCAACTAATGAAAAACTGTTTTTT.

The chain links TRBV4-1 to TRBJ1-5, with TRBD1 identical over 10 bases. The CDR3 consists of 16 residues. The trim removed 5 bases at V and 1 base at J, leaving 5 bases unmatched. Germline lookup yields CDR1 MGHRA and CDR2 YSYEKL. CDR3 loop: CASSSGGQGSNQPQHF. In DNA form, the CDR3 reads TGCGCCAGCAGCTCGGGGGGACAGGGGAGCAATCAGCCCCAGCATTTT.

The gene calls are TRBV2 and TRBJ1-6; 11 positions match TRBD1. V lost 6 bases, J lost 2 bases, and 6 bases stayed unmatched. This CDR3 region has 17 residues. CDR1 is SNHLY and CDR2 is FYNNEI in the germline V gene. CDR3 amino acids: CASSETGQGAYNSPLHF. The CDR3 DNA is TGTGCCAGCAGCGAGACGGGACAGGGGGCCTATAATTCACCCCTCCACTTT.

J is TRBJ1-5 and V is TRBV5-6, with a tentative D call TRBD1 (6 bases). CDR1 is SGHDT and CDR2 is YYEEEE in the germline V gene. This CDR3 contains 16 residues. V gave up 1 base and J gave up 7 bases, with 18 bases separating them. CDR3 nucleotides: TGTGCCAGCAGCTTGTCGTTGGGGGCAGGGGAACAGCCCCAGCATTTT. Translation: CASSLSLGAGEQPQHF.

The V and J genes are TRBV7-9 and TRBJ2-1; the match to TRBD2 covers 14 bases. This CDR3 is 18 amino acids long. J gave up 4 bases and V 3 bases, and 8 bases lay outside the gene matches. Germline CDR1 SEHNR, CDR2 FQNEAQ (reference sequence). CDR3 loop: CASSFTGLAGGGYNEQFF. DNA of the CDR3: TGTGCCAGCAGCTTTACCGGACTAGCGGGAGGAGGGTACAATGAGCAGTTCTTC.

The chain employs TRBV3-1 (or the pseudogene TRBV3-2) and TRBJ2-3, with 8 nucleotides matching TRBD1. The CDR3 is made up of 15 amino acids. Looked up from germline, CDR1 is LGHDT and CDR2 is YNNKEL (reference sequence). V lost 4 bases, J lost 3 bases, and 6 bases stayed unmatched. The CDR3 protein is CASSPPGQATDTQYF. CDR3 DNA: TGTGCCAGCAGCCCGCCGGGACAGGCTACAGATACGCAGTATTTT.

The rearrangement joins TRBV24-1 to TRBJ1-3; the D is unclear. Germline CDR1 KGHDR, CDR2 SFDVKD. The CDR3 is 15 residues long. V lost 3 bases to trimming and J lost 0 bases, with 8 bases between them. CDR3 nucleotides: TGTGCCACCAGTGATACCACGAGCTCTGGAAACACCATATATTTT. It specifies CATSDTTSSGNTIYF.

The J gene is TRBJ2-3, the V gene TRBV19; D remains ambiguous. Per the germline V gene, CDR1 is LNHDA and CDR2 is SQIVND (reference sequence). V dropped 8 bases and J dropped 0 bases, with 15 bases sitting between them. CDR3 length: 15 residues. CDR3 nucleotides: TGTGCCAGTCGAGGAACTCGGCAAAGCACAGATACGCAGTATTTT. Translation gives CASRGTRQSTDTQYF.

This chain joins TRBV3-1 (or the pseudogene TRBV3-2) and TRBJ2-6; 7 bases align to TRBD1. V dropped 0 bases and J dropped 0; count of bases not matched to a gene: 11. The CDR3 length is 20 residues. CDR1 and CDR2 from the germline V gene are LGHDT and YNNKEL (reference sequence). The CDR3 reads CASSQDPGTVSFSGANVLTF. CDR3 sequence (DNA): TGTGCCAGCAGCCAAGACCCCGGGACAGTATCTTTCTCTGGGGCCAACGTCCTGACTTTC.

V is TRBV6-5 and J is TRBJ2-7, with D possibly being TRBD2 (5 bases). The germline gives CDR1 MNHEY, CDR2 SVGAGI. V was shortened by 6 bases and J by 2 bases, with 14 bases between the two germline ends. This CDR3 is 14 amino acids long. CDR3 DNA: TGTGCCAGCAGCCGGACTGACTCTACCTACGAGCAGTACTTC. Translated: CASSRTDSTYEQYF.